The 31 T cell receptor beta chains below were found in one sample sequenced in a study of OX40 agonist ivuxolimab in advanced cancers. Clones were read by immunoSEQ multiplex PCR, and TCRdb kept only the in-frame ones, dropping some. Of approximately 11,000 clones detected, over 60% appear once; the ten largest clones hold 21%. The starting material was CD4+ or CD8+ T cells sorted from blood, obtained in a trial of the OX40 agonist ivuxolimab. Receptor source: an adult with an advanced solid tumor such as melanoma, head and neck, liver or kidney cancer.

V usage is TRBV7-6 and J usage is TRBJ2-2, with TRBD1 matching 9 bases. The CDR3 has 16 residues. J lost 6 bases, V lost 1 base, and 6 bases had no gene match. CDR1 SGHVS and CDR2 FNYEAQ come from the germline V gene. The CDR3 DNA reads TGTGCCAGCAGCTTAGGAGGAACAGGGGGCCCCGGGGAGCTGTTTTTT. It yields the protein CASSLGGTGGPGELFF.

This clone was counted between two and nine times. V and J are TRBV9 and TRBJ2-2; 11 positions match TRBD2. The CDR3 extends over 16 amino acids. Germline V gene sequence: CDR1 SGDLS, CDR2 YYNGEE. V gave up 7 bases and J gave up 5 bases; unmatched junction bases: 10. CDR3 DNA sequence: TGTGCCAGCGACACAACGCTAGCGGGAGGTACCGGGGAGCTGTTTTTT. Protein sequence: CASDTTLAGGTGELFF.

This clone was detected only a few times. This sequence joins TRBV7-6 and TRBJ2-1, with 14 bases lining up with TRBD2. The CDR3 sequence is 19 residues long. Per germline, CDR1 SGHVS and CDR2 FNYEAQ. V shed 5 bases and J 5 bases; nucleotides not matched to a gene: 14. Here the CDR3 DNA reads TGTGCCAGCAGCCTATATTCCGGGACTAGCGGGAGCCTCCACAATGAGCAGTTCTTC. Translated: CASSLYSGTSGSLHNEQFF.

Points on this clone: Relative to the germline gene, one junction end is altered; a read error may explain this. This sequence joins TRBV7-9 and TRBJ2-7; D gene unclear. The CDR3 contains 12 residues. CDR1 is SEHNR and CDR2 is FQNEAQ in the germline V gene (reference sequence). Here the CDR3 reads CASSVATYEQYF. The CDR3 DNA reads TGTGCCAGCAGCGTAGCCACATACGAGCAGTACTTC.

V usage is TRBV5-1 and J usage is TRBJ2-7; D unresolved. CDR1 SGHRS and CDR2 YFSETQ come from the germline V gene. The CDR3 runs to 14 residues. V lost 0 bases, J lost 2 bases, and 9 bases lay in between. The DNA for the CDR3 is TGCGCCAGCAGCTTGGGCGGCCTGGCCTACGAGCAGTACTTC. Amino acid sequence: CASSLGGLAYEQYF.

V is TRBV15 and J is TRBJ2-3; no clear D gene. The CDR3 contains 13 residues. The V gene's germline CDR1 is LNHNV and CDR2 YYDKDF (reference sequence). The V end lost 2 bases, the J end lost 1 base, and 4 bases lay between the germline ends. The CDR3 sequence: CATSRSRTDTQYF. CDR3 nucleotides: TGTGCCACCAGCAGAAGTCGCACAGATACGCAGTATTTT. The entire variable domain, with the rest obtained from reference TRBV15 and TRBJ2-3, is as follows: DAMVIQNPRYQVTQFGKPVTLSCSQTLNHNVMYWYQQKSSQAPKLLFHYYDKDFNNEADTPDNFQSRRPNTSFCFLDIRSPGLGDTAMYLCATSRSRTDTQYFGPGTRLTVL.

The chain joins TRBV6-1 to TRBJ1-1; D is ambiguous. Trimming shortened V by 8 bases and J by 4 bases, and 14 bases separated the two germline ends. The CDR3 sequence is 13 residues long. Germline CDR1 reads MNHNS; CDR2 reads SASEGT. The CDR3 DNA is TGTGCCAGCGGCATCGGAAGGAGCACTGAAGCTTTCTTT. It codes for CASGIGRSTEAFF.

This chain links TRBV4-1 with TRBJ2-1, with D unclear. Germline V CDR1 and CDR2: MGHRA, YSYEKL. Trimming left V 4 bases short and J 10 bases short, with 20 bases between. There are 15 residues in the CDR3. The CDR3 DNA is TGCGCCAGCAGCCCCCAACGAACGGGTCGGTTGGAGCAGTTCTTC. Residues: CASSPQRTGRLEQFF.

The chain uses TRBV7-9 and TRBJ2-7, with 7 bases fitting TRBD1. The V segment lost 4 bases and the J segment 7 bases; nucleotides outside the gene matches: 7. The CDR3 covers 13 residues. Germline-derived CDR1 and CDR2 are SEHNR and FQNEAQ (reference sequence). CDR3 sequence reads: CASSSRQGREQYF. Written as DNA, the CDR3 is TGTGCCAGCAGCTCACGACAGGGACGGGAGCAGTACTTC.

This chain's CDR3 is CASSHMNTEAFF. The CDR3 DNA follows: TGTGCCAGCAGCCACATGAACACTGAAGCTTTCTTT. The J gene is TRBJ1-1, the V gene TRBV28; D is ambiguous. CDR1 is MDHEN and CDR2 is SYDVKM in the germline V gene. There are 12 residues in the CDR3. The V and J ends lost 6 bases and 0 bases respectively, with 5 bases between them.

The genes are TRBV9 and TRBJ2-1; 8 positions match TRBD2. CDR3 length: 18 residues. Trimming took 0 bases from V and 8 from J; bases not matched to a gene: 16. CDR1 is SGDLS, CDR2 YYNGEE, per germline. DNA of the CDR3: TGTGCCAGCAGCGTAGCGTTGGTAGCGGGATCGCCGGGGGATGAGCAGTTCTTC. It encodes CASSVALVAGSPGDEQFF.

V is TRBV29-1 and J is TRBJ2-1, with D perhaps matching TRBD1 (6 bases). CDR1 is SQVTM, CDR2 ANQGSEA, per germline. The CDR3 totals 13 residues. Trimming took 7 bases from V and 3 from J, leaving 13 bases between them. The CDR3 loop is CSGQGFNYNEQFF. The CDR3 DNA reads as TGCAGCGGCCAGGGGTTTAACTACAATGAGCAGTTCTTC.

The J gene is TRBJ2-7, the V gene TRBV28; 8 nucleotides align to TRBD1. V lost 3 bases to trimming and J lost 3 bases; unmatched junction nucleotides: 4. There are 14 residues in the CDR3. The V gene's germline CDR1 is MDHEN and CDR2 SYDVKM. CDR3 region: CASSLTGEVYEQYF. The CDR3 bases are TGTGCCAGCAGTTTGACAGGGGAAGTCTACGAGCAGTACTTC.

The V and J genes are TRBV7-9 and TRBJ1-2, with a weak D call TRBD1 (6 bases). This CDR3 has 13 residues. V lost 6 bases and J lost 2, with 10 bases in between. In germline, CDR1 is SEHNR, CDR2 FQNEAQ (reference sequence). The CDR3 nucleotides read TGTGCCAGCAGTGGACAGCAAAACTATGGCTACACCTTC. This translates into CASSGQQNYGYTF. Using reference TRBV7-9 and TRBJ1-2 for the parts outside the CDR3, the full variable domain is DTGVSQNPRHKITKRGQNVTFRCDPISEHNRLYWYRQTLGQGPEFLTYFQNEAQLEKSRLLSDRFSAERPKGSFSTLEIQRTEQGDSAMYLCASSGQQNYGYTFGSGTRLTVV.

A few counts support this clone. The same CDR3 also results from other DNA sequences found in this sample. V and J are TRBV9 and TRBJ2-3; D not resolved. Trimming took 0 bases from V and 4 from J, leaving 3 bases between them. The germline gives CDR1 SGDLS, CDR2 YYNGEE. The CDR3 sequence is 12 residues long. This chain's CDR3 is CASSVEADTQYF. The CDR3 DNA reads TGTGCCAGCAGCGTAGAAGCAGATACGCAGTATTTT.

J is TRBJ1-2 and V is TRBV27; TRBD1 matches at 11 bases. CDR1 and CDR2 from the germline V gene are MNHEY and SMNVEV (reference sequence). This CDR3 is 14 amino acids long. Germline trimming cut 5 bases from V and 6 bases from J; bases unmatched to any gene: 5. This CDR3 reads CASSDGTGGDGYTF. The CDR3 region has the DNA TGTGCCAGCAGTGACGGGACAGGGGGTGATGGCTACACCTTC.

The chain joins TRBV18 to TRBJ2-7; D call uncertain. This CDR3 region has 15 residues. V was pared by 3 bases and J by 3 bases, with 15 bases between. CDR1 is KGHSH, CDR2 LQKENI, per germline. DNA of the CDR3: TGTGCCAGCTCACCCCGTGGGCAGAATTTCTACGAGCAGTACTTC. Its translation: CASSPRGQNFYEQYF. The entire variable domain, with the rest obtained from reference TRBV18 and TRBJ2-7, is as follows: NAGVMQNPRHLVRRRGQEARLRCSPMKGHSHVYWYRQLPEEGLKFMVYLQKENIIDESGMPKERFSAEFPKEGPSILRIQQVVRGDSAAYFCASSPRGQNFYEQYFGPGTRLTVT.

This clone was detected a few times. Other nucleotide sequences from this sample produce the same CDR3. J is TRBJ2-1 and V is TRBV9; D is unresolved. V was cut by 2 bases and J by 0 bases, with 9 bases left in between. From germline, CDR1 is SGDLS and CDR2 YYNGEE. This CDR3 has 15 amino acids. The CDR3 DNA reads TGTGCCAGCAGCGTGGACCAGAGCTCCTACAATGAGCAGTTCTTC. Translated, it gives CASSVDQSSYNEQFF.

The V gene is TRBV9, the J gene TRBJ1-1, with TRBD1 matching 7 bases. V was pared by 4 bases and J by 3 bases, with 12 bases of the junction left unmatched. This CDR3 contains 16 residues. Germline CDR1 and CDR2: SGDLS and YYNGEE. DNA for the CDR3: TGTGCCAGCAGCACCCCCGAAGGGGGCGATGACACTGAAGCTTTCTTT. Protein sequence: CASSTPEGGDDTEAFF.

The CDR3 DNA follows: TGTGCCAGCAGTTTAGGGGGAGTCAACTACGAGCAGTACTTC. It yields the protein CASSLGGVNYEQYF. J is TRBJ2-7 and V is TRBV27; D tentatively reads TRBD1 or TRBD2 (5 bases each). There are 14 residues in the CDR3. CDR1 is MNHEY, CDR2 SMNVEV, per germline (reference sequence). Trimming took off 2 bases at V and 3 bases at J, with 11 bases between the two ends.

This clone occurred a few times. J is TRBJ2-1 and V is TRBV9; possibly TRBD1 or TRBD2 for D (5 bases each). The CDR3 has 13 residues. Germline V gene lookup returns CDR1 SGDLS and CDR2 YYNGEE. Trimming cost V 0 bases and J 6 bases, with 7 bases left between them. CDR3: CASSVGGFNEQFF. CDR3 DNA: TGTGCCAGCAGCGTAGGGGGGTTCAATGAGCAGTTCTTC. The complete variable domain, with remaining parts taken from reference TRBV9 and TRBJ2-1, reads DSGVTQTPKHLITATGQRVTLRCSPRSGDLSVYWYQQSLDQGLQFLIQYYNGEERAKGNILERFSAQQFPDLHSELNLSSLELGDSALYFCASSVGGFNEQFFGPGTRLTVL.

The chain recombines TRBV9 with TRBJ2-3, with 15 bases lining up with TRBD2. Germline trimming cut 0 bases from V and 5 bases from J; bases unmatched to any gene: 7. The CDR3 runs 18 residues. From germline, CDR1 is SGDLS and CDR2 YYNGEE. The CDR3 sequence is CASSVGDGLAGGLDTQYF. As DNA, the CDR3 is TGTGCCAGCAGCGTAGGGGACGGACTAGCGGGAGGGTTAGATACGCAGTATTTT.

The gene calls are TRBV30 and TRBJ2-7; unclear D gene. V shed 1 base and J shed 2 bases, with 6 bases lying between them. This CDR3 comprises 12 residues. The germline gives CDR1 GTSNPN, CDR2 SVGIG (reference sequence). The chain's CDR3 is CAWSGNAYEQYF. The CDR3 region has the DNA TGTGCCTGGAGTGGAAACGCCTACGAGCAGTACTTC.

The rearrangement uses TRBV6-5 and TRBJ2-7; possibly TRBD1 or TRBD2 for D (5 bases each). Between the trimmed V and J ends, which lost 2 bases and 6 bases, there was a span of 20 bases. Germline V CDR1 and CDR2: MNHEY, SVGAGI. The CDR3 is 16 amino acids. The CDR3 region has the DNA TGTGCCAGCAGTTACGGGACGCTTCTAACCCCAGGCGAGCAGTACTTC. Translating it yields CASSYGTLLTPGEQYF.

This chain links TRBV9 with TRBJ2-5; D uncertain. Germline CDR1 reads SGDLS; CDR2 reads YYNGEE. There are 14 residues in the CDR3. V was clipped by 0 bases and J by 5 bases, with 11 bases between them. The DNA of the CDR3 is TGTGCCAGCAGCGTAGAGAATTCATGGGAGACCCAGTACTTC. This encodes CASSVENSWETQYF.

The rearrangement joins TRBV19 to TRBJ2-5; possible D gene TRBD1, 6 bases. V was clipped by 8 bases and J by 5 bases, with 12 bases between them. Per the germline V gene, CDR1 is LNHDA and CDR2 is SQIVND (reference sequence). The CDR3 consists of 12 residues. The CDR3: CASGNRGETQYF. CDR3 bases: TGTGCCAGTGGGAATAGGGGGGAGACCCAGTACTTC.

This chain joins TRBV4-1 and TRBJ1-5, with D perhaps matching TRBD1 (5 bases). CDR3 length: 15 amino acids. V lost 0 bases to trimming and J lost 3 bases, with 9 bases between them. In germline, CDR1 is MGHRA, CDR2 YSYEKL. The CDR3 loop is CASSQERGDNQPQHF. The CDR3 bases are TGCGCCAGCAGCCAAGAGAGAGGGGACAATCAGCCCCAGCATTTT.

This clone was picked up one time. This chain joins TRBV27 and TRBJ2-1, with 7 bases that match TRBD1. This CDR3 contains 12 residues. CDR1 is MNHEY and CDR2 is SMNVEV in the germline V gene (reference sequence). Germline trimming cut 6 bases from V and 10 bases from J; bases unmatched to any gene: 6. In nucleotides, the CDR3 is TGTGCCAGCAGGGACAGGAAGTTGGAGCAGTTCTTC. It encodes CASRDRKLEQFF.

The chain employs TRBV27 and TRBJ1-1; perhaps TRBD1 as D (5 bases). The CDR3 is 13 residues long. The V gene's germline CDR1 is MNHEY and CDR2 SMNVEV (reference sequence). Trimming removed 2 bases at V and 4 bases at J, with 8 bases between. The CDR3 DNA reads TGTGCCAGCAGTTTAGGGGGGACCACTGAAGCTTTCTTT. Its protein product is CASSLGGTTEAFF.

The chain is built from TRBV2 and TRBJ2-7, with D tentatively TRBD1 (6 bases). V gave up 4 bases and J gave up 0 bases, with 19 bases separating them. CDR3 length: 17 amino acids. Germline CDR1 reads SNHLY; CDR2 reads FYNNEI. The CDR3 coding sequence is TGTGCCAGCAGTGCTTGGGCAGGGGAAGAAAGCTCCTACGAGCAGTACTTC. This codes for CASSAWAGEESSYEQYF.

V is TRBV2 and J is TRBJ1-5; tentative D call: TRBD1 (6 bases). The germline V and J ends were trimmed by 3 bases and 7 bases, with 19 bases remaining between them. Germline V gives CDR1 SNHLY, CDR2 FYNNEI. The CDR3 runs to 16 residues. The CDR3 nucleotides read TGTGCCAGCAGTGACTACAGGGTACCGGAAAAACAGCCCCAGCATTTT. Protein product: CASSDYRVPEKQPQHF. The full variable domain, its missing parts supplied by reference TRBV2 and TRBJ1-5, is EPEVTQTPSHQVTQMGQEVILRCVPISNHLYFYWYRQILGQKVEFLVSFYNNEISEKSEIFDDQFSVERPDGSNFTLKIRSTKLEDSAMYFCASSDYRVPEKQPQHFGDGTRLSIL.